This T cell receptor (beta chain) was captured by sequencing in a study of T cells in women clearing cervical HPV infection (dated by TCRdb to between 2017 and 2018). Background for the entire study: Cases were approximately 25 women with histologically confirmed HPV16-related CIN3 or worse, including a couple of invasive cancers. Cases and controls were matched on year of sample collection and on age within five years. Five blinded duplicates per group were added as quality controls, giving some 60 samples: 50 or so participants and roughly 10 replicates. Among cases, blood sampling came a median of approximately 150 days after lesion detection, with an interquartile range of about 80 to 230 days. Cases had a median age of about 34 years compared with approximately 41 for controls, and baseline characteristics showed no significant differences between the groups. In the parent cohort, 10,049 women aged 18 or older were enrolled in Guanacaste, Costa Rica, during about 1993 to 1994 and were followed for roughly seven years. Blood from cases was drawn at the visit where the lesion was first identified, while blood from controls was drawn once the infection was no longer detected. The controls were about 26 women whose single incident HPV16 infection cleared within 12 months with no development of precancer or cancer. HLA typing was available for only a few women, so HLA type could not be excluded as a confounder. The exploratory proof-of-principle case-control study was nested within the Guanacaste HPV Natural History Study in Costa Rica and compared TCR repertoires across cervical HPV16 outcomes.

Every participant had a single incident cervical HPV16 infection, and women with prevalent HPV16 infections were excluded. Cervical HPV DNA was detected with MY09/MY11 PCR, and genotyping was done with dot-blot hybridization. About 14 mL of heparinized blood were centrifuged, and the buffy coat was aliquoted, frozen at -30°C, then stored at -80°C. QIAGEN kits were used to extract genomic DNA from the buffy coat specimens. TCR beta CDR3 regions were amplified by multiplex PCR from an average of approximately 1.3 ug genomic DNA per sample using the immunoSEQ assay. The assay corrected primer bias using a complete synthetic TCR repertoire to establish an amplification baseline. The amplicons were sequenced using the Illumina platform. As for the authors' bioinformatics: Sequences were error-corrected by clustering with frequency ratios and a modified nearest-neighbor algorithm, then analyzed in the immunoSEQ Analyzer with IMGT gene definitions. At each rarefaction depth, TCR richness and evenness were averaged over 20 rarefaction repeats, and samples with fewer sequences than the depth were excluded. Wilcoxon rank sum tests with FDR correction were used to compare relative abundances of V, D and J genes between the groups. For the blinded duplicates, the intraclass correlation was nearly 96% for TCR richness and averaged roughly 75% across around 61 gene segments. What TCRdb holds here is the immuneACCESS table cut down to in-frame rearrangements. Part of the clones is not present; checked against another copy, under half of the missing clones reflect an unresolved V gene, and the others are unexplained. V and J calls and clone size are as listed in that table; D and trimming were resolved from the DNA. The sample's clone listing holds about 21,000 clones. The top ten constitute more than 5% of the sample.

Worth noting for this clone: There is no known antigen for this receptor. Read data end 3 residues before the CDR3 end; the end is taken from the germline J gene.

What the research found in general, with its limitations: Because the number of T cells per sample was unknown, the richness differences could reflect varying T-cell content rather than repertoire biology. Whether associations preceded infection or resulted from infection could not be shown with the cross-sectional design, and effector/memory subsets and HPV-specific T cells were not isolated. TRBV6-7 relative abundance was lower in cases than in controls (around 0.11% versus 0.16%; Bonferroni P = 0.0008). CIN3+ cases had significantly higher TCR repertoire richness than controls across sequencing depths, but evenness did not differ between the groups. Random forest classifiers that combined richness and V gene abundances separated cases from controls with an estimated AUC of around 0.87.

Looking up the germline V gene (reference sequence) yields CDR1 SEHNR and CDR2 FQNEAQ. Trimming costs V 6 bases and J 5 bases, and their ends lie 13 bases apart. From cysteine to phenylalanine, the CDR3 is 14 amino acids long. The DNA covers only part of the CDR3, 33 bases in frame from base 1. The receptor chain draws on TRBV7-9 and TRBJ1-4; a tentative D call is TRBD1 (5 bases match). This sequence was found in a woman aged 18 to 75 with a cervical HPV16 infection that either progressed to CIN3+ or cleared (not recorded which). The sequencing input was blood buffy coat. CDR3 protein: CASREETVNEKLFF. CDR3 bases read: TGTGCCAGCAGAGAGGAGACAGTGAATGAAAAA.